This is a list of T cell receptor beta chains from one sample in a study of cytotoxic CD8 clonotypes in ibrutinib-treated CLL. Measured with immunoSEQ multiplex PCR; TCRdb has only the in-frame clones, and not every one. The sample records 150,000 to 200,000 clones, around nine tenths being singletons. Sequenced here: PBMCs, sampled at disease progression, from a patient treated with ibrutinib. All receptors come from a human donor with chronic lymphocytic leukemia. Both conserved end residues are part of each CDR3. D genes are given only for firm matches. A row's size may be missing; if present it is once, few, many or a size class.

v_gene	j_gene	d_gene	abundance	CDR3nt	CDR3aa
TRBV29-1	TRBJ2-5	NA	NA	TGCAGCGTTGTTCCTTTAGAGACCCAGTACTTC	CSVVPLETQYF
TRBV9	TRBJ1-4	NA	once	TGTGCCAGCAGTCGGGGTCAAAATTGGGAAGTGGGTGAAAAACTGTTTTTT	CASSRGQNWEVGEKLFF
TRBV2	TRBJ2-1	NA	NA	TGTGCCAGCAGTGTGTTTAGCTTTAGGTTCTTC	CASSVFSFRFF
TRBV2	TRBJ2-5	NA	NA	TGTGCCAGCAGTGAAGCAAGGGGAGAGACCCAGTACTTC	CASSEARGETQYF
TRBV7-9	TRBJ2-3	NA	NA	TGTGCCAGCGTCGAAACTAGAAACGGAACAGATACGCAGTATTTT	CASVETRNGTDTQYF
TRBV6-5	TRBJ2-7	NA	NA	TGTGCCAGCAGCGGGGGAGCCAGGAGCTCCTACGAGCAGTACTTC	CASSGGARSSYEQYF
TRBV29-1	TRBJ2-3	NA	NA	TGCAGCGTTGAAAATTTAGGGGCCGGGGGCACAGATACGCAGTATTTT	CSVENLGAGGTDTQYF
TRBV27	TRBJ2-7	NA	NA	TGTGCCAGCAGTTGGGGTAGCGGAGGCTCCTCCTACGAGCAGTACTTC	CASSWGSGGSSYEQYF
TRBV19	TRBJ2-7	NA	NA	TGTGCCAGTAGTGCTAGGGAGAGAGGGTCCTACGAGCAGTACTTC	CASSARERGSYEQYF
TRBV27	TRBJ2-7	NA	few	TGTGCCAGCAGTTTACGCCCCCCCGGGACGCACTACGAGCAGTACTTC	CASSLRPPGTHYEQYF
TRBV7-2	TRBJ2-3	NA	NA	TGTGCCAGCACCCCCGGATGGAGCACAGATACGCAGTATTTT	CASTPGWSTDTQYF
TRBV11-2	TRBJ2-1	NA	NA	TGTGCCAGCAGCGGAGGGGGGCCCCTTTTTCACAATGAGCAGTTCTTC	CASSGGGPLFHNEQFF
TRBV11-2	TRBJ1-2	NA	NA	TGTGCCAGCAGCTTATCTACCGGGCCCACCAAGGGCTACACCTTC	CASSLSTGPTKGYTF
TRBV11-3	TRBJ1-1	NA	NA	TGTGCCAGCAGCACTACCGGAGGGAGGGTGAACACTGAAGCTTTCTTT	CASSTTGGRVNTEAFF
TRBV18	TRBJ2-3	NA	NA	TGTGCCAGCTCACTGGGTACCGGCACAGATACGCAGTATTTT	CASSLGTGTDTQYF
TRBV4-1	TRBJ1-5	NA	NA	TGCGCCAGCAGCCAAGATGACAGGAGCAATCAGCCCCAGCATTTT	CASSQDDRSNQPQHF
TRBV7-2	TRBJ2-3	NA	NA	TGTGCCAGCAGCCCCGGGACTTCAGATACGCAGTATTTT	CASSPGTSDTQYF
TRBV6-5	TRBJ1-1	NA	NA	TGTGCCAGCAGTTACCGGCCAATGGGGACTGAAGCTTTCTTT	CASSYRPMGTEAFF
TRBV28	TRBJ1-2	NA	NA	TGTGCCAGCAGTTTAGTACAGGGCCTATCGAACACCTTC	CASSLVQGLSNTF
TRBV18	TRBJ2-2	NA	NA	TGTGCCAGCTCACAAAGAGGGGCAAGGAACACCGGGGAGCTGTTTTTT	CASSQRGARNTGELFF
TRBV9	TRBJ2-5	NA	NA	TGTGCCAGCAGCGTAGCCCCAGGACAAGAGACCCAGTACTTC	CASSVAPGQETQYF
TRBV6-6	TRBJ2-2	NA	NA	TGTGCCAGCAGTTACTCGGGTCAGGGGTCCACCGGGGAGCTGTTTTTT	CASSYSGQGSTGELFF
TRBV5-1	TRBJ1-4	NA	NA	TGCGCCAGCAGTCTGGGAGGGAGAGGAGGTAATGAAAAACTGTTTTTT	CASSLGGRGGNEKLFF
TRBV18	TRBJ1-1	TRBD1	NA	TGTGCCAGCTCACCAGATCGAGGGGGCCACACTGAAGCTTTCTTT	CASSPDRGGHTEAFF
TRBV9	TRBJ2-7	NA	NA	TGTGCCAGCAGCCCGGGCTCCAGCTCCTACGAGCAGTACTTC	CASSPGSSSYEQYF
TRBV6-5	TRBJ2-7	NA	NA	TGTGCCAGCAGTTATAACCGAGCCTACGAGCAGTACTTC	CASSYNRAYEQYF
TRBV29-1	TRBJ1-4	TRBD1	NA	TGCAGCGTTGGACAGGGCACTAATGAAAAACTGTTTTTT	CSVGQGTNEKLFF
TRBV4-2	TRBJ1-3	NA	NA	TGTGCCAGCAGCCAAGCTGGGGTCGTCTCTGGAAACACCATATATTTT	CASSQAGVVSGNTIYF
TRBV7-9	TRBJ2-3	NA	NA	TGTGCCAGCAGCGGAACTAGAGGGACAGATACGCAGTATTTT	CASSGTRGTDTQYF
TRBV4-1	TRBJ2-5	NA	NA	TGCGCCAGCAGCCAAGCCCCTGTGGGGGCGGAGACCCAGTACTTC	CASSQAPVGAETQYF
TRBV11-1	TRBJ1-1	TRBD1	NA	TGTGCCAGCAGCGCCAGGGGGTGGGGCGGTGAAGCTTTCTTT	CASSARGWGGEAFF
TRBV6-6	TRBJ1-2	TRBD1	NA	TGTGCCAGCAGTTACTCGGTAGGGACAGGGATTGGCTACACCTTC	CASSYSVGTGIGYTF
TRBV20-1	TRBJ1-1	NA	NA	TGCAGTGCTAGATTCGAGTTTTTAGCTTTCTTT	CSARFEFLAFF
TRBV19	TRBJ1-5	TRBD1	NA	TGTGCCAGTACCGATCCAGGGGGGGCCGCGACCGATCAGCCCCAGCATTTT	CASTDPGGAATDQPQHF
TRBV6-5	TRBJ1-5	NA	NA	TGTGCAAAACTTATTATAACCCGGCGGCAGCATTTT	CAKLIITRRQHF
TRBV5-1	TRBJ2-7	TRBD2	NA	TGCGCCAGCAGCGGCACCGGGACTAGCGGTTACGAGCAGTACTTC	CASSGTGTSGYEQYF
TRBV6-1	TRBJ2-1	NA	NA	TGTGCCAGCAGTGAAATTTCCGGGAGAGGAAGTTCTGGATCCTACAATGAGCAGTTCTTC	CASSEISGRGSSGSYNEQFF
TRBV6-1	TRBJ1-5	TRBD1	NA	TGTGCCAGCAGTGAAAAGGGACAGGCCCATCAGCCCCAGCATTTT	CASSEKGQAHQPQHF
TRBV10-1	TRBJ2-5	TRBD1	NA	TGCGCCAGCACTGTAACAAGGGACAGTAGAGAGACCCAGTACTTC	CASTVTRDSRETQYF
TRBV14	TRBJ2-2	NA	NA	TGTGCCAGCAGTCGACAGGTCACCGGGGAGCTGTTTTTT	CASSRQVTGELFF
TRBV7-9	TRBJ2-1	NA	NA	TGTGCCAGCAGCCCAGGCCCATACAGAGACAATGAGCAGTTCTTC	CASSPGPYRDNEQFF
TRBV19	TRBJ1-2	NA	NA	TGTGCCAGCACGGCAGGCAGAAACTATGGCTACACCTTC	CASTAGRNYGYTF
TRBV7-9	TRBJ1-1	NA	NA	TGTGCCAGCAGCTTAGGAGGCCAAGGGGGCACTGAAGCTTTCTTT	CASSLGGQGGTEAFF
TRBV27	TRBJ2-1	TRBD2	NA	TGTGCCAGCAGGGGTGCGACTAGCGGGACAAGTCGGAATGAGCAGTTCTTC	CASRGATSGTSRNEQFF
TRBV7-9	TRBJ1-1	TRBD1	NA	TGTGCCAGCAGCCAACAGGGCAGGGGGACCACTGAAGCTTTCTTT	CASSQQGRGTTEAFF
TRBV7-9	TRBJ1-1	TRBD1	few	TGTGCCAGCAGCCTCTGGACAGGGTATACTGAAGCTTTCTTT	CASSLWTGYTEAFF
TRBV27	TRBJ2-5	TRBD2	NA	TGTGCCAGCAGTTCCCTAGCGGGAGGGCTTCAGACCCAGTACTTC	CASSSLAGGLQTQYF
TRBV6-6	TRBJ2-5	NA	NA	TGTGCCAGCAGTTACTCGAGGGGGCAAGAGACCCAGTACTTC	CASSYSRGQETQYF
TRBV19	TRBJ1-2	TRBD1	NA	TGTGCCAGTAGTATCGCCAGGGGGGATGGCTACACCTTC	CASSIARGDGYTF